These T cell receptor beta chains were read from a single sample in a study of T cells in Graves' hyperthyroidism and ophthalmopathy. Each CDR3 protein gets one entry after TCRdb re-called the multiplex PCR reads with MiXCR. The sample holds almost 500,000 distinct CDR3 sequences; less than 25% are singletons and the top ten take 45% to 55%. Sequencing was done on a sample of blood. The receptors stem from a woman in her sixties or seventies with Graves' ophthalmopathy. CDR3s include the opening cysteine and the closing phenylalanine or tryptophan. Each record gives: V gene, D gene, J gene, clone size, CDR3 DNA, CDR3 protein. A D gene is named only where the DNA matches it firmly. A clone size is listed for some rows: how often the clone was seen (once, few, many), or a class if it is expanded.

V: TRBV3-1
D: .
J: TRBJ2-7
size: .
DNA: TGTGCCAGCAGCTACCGACAGGACGAGCAGTACTTC
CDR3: CASSYRQDEQYF

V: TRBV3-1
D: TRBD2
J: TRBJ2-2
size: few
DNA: TGTGCCAGCAGCCAAAGAGGTAGCGGGAGCACCGGGGAGCTGTTTTTT
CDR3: CASSQRGSGSTGELFF

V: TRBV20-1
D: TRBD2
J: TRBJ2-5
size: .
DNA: TGCAGTGCTAGAGATCCGGCTAGCGGGAATCTTCGGGAGACCCAGTACTTC
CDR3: CSARDPASGNLRETQYF

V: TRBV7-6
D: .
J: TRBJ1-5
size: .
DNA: TGTGCCAGCAGCTTAGAAGAGGGGCGGGGGTATCAGCCCCAGCATTTT
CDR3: CASSLEEGRGYQPQHF

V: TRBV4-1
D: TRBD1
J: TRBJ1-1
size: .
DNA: TGCGCCAGCAGCCGGGCCCTGACAGGGGGCGCGGGAGAAACTGAAGCTTTCTTT
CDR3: CASSRALTGGAGETEAFF

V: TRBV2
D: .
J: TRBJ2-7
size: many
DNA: TGTGCCAGCGGCCGGGAAAGAGTCGAGCAGTACTTC
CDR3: CASGRERVEQYF

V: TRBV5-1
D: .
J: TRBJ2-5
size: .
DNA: TGCGCCGGCTCCCAGGGGACCCAAGAGACCCAGTACTTC
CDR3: CAGSQGTQETQYF

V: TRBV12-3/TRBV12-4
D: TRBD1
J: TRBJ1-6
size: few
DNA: TGTGCCAGCAGCAACAGGGGAGGGGGGAATTCACCCCTCCACTTT
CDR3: CASSNRGGGNSPLHF

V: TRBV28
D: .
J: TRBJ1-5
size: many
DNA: TGTGCCAGCAGTTCGGGGGGGGGTACAGTTCAGCCCCAGCATTTT
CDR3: CASSSGGGTVQPQHF

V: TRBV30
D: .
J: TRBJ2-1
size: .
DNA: TGTGCCTGGAGTGGTCAGGTTTACAATGAGCAGTTCTTC
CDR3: CAWSGQVYNEQFF

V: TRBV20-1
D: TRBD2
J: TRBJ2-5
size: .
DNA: TGCAGTGCTGGAGGGGGGACTAGCGGGAAAGAGACCCAGTACTTC
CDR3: CSAGGGTSGKETQYF

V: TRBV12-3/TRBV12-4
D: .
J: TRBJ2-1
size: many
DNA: TGTGCCAGCAGTTTAGACCCCCCAACCTACAATGAGCAGTTCTTC
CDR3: CASSLDPPTYNEQFF

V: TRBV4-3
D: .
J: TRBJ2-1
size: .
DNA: TGCGCCAGCAGCATGGGGGCCCCGTACAATGAGCAGTTCTTC
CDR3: CASSMGAPYNEQFF

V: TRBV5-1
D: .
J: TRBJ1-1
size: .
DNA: TGCGCCAGCAGCTTGACCGGGGAGAGAAGCACTGAAGCTTTCTTT
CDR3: CASSLTGERSTEAFF

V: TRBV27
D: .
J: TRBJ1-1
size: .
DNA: TGTGCCAGCAGTTTTCGAGGGGGATTCACTGAAGCTTTCTTT
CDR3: CASSFRGGFTEAFF

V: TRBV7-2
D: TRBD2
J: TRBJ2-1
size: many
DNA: TGTGCCAGCAGCTTCGGACTAGCCTTTGAGCAGTTCTTC
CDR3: CASSFGLAFEQFF

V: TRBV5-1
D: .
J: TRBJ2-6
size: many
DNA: TGCGCCAGCAGCTCCGTGACCTCTGGGGCCAACGTCCTGACTTTC
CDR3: CASSSVTSGANVLTF

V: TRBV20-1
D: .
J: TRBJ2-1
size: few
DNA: TGCAGTGCTATGAGACTACCTAGGTCCAATGAGCAGTTCTTC
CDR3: CSAMRLPRSNEQFF

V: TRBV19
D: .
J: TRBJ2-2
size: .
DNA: TGTGCCAGTAGGGTCGGGACTCAGAACACCGGGGAGCTGTTTTTT
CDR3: CASRVGTQNTGELFF

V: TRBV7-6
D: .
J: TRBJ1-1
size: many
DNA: TGTGCCAGCAGCTTAGGGGTCGACTTGAACACTGAAGCTTTCTTT
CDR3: CASSLGVDLNTEAFF

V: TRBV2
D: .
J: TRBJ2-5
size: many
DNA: TGTGCCAGCACCTTGACAGGTAGTAGCGTTGAGACCCAGTACTTC
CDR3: CASTLTGSSVETQYF

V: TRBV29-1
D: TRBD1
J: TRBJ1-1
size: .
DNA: TGCAGCGTTCCGGGACAGGGTTCTGAAGCTTTCTTT
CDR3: CSVPGQGSEAFF

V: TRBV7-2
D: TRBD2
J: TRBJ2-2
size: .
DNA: TGTGCCAGCAGCTACCTAGCGGGAGGGCCGTTCGGGGAGCTGTTTTTT
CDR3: CASSYLAGGPFGELFF

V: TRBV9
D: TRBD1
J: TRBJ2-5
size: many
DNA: TGTGCCAGCAGCCGGGACAGGGGGCTAGAGACCCAGTACTTC
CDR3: CASSRDRGLETQYF

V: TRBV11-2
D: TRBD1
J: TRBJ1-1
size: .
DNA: TGTGCCAGCAGCTTAGCTGGGGACAGCGACATGAACACTGAAGCTTTCTTT
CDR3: CASSLAGDSDMNTEAFF

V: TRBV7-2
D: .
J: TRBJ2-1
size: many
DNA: TGTGCCAGCAGCTCTGGGCCTGGGACGGGCTATGAGCAGTTCTTC
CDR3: CASSSGPGTGYEQFF

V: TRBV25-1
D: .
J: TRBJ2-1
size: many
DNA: TGTGCCAGCAGCGCCTTTGGCCAATCCGATGAGCAGTTCTTC
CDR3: CASSAFGQSDEQFF

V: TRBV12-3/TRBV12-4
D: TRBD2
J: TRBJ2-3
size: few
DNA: TGTGCCAGCACCCGAGCGGGAACGGCAGATACGCAGTATTTT
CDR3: CASTRAGTADTQYF

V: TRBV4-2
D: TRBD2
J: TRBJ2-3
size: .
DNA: TGTGCCAGCCAAGAAATGGCCTCAGCGGGAGTCGTCAGCACAGATACGCAGTATTTT
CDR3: CASQEMASAGVVSTDTQYF

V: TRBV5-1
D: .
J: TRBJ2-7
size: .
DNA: TGCGCCAGCAGCTTGGGACAGGCCACAGACGAGCAGTACTTC
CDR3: CASSLGQATDEQYF

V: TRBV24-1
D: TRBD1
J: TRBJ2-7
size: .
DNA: TGTGCCACCAGTGACCCTTTGGACAGGATCAACGAGCAGTACTTC
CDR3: CATSDPLDRINEQYF

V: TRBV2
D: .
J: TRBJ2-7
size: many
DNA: TGTGCCAGCAGTTACAGAGACTACGAGCAGTACTTC
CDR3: CASSYRDYEQYF

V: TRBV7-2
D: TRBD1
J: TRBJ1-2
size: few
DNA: TGTGCCAGCAGCCCCCGGACAGGGAATCTCCATGGCTACACCTTC
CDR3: CASSPRTGNLHGYTF